A single sample is the source of the 32 T cell receptor beta chains below, sequenced in a study of CXCR3-negative and CXCR3-positive naive CD8 T cells. Their antigen targets remain unknown. General study results and limits: CXCR3-positive naive cells carried more hydrophobic TRB CDR3s than CXCR3-negative ones.

TRB cDNA libraries were made by UMI-labeled 5' RACE. TCRdb reprocessed the 5' RACE reads and keeps a single row for each CDR3 protein, giving no DNA. Its listing shows fewer than 140,000 distinct CDR3 sequences. The sample consisted of naive CXCR3+ CD8+ T cells from blood. Subset defined: CD45RO-CCR7+CD27+CD95- naive CD8+ T cells expressing CXCR3 (TNR3+). The receptor source for this set is a human donor in good health. Some clones in this sample may be carry-over from other donors' samples.

This chain joins TRBV12-3 or TRBV12-4 and TRBJ1-2. The CDR3 contains 12 residues. The CDR3 region is CATYKNLKGYTF.

The gene calls are TRBV29-1 and TRBJ2-7; TCRdb indicates TRBD1, and absent DNA this call remains unverified. The CDR3 has 15 residues. The germline CDR1 and CDR2 sequences are SQVTM and ANQGSEA. This chain's CDR3 is CSVESGTDQSYEQYF.

The chain carries TRBV20-1 and TRBJ2-1; the TRBD1 assignment by TCRdb is unverifiable without DNA. Germline CDR1 DFQATT, CDR2 SNEGSKA (reference sequence). CDR3 length equals 13 residues. The CDR3 sequence: CSATGQEGDEQFF.

The V and J genes are TRBV6-6 and TRBJ2-1. There are 18 residues in the CDR3. The germline CDR1 and CDR2 sequences are MNHNY and SVGAGI (reference sequence). The CDR3 sequence: CASSYSIQWEDGINEQFF.

The chain is built from TRBV20-1 and TRBJ2-1; the D gene TCRdb calls, TRBD1, cannot be checked with no DNA. Germline lookup yields CDR1 DFQATT and CDR2 SNEGSKA (reference sequence). This CDR3 contains 14 residues. The CDR3 protein is CSARMGVSYNEQFF.

The V call is TRBV29-1, the J call TRBJ2-7; TCRdb's assignment of TRBD1 cannot be checked, as there is no DNA. The length of the CDR3 is 11 residues. Per germline, CDR1 SQVTM and CDR2 ANQGSEA. CDR3 loop: CSVKGGYEQYF.

V and J are TRBV5-1 and TRBJ2-3; TCRdb names TRBD1, which stays unverified in the absence of DNA. The CDR3 has 16 amino acids. Per the germline V gene, CDR1 is SGHRS and CDR2 is YFSETQ. CDR3 sequence: CASSLGQGMSTDTQYF. Using reference TRBV5-1 and TRBJ2-3 for the parts outside the CDR3, the full variable domain is KAGVTQTPRYLIKTRGQQVTLSCSPISGHRSVSWYQQTPGQGLQFLFEYFSETQRNKGNFPGRFSGRQFSNSRSEMNVSTLELGDSALYLCASSLGQGMSTDTQYFGPGTRLTVL.

The chain joins TRBV20-1 to TRBJ2-1. The CDR3 extends over 13 amino acids. Germline values: CDR1 DFQATT, CDR2 SNEGSKA (reference sequence). CDR3 protein: CSARAVSYNEQFF.

The rearrangement joins TRBV28 to TRBJ2-1; TCRdb selects TRBD1, and the lack of DNA leaves this call unchecked. CDR1 MDHEN and CDR2 SYDVKM come from the germline V gene. This CDR3 spans 16 amino acids. CDR3 loop: CASSMIGTGFFNEQFF.

The gene calls are TRBV21-1 and TRBJ2-3; TCRdb outputs TRBD1, but without DNA this stays unchecked. TRBV21-1 is tagged as a pseudogene. The CDR3 runs to 17 residues. The CDR3 protein is CASSKYSRDAPTDTQYF.

The chain links TRBV29-1 to TRBJ2-7. Per the germline V gene, CDR1 is SQVTM and CDR2 is ANQGSEA. The CDR3 totals 12 residues. This chain's CDR3 is CSVEGEGEEQYF.

This sequence joins TRBV7-9 and TRBJ2-7; TCRdb reports TRBD2, a call that lacks DNA to check it against. Germline V CDR1 and CDR2: SEHNR, FQNEAQ (reference sequence). This CDR3 comprises 13 residues. The CDR3: CASMGLEGYEQYF.

CDR3 sequence: CASSRPGQGNNEAFF. The chain joins TRBV28 to TRBJ1-1; TCRdb gives TRBD1 as the D gene, but with no DNA this cannot be confirmed. In germline, CDR1 is MDHEN, CDR2 SYDVKM. The CDR3 consists of 15 residues.

The chain has TRBV7-2 and TRBJ2-1; the D gene TCRdb calls, TRBD2, cannot be checked with no DNA. CDR1 SGHTA and CDR2 FQGNSA come from the germline V gene. The CDR3 consists of 16 residues. The CDR3 region is CASSLETSGYYNEQFF.

The genes are TRBV29-1 and TRBJ1-1. The CDR3 totals 13 residues. From germline, CDR1 is SQVTM and CDR2 ANQGSEA. CDR3 in amino acids: CSVALRTVSEAFF.

The genes are TRBV11-2 and TRBJ2-1. CDR1 and CDR2 from the germline V gene are SGHAT and FQNNGV. This CDR3 region has 13 residues. CDR3 in amino acids: CASSPRGGYEQFF. The full variable domain, rest sourced from reference TRBV11-2 and TRBJ2-1, is EAGVAQSPRYKIIEKRQSVAFWCNPISGHATLYWYQQILGQGPKLLIQFQNNGVVDDSQLPKDRFSAERLKGVDSTLKIQPAKLEDSAVYLCASSPRGGYEQFFGPGTRLTVL.

The rearrangement uses TRBV2 and TRBJ2-3. This CDR3 spans 12 amino acids. Germline lookup yields CDR1 SNHLY and CDR2 FYNNEI. The CDR3: CASRDLTDTQYF.

The chain uses TRBV5-1 and TRBJ2-7; TCRdb selects TRBD2, and the lack of DNA leaves this call unchecked. CDR3 size: 16 residues. Germline V lookup: CDR1 SGHRS, CDR2 YFSETQ. CDR3 region: CASSLVSVAGDYEQYF. The variable domain in full, with the rest retrieved from reference TRBV5-1 and TRBJ2-7, is KAGVTQTPRYLIKTRGQQVTLSCSPISGHRSVSWYQQTPGQGLQFLFEYFSETQRNKGNFPGRFSGRQFSNSRSEMNVSTLELGDSALYLCASSLVSVAGDYEQYFGPGTRLTVT.

The chain carries TRBV7-9 and TRBJ2-2; with no DNA, the TCRdb D assignment of TRBD1 cannot be verified. This CDR3 is built from 14 residues. Germline CDR1 is SEHNR and CDR2 is FQNEAQ (reference sequence). CDR3 loop: CASSPWTGTGELFF. Full variable domain (outside the CDR3, taken from reference TRBV7-9 and TRBJ2-2): DTGVSQNPRHKITKRGQNVTFRCDPISEHNRLYWYRQTLGQGPEFLTYFQNEAQLEKSRLLSDRFSAERPKGSFSTLEIQRTEQGDSAMYLCASSPWTGTGELFFGEGSRLTVL.

The chain uses TRBV6-2 or TRBV6-3 and TRBJ1-1; the TCRdb call, TRBD1, lacks DNA for checking. CDR3 length: 17 amino acids. CDR1 MNHEY and CDR2 SVGEGT come from the germline V gene. The CDR3 reads CASSYSIFGGLNTEAFF.

J is TRBJ2-4 and V is TRBV12-3 or TRBV12-4; there is no DNA to check the TCRdb D call of TRBD1. The CDR3 has 13 amino acids. CDR3 loop: CASVLEAPGCQYF.

The chain combines TRBV29-1 with TRBJ1-2; without DNA, the TCRdb call of TRBD1 cannot be checked. Germline lookup yields CDR1 SQVTM and CDR2 ANQGSEA. There are 12 residues in the CDR3. CDR3 loop: CSVDTGTYGYTF.

The chain recombines TRBV7-3 with TRBJ2-5; TCRdb outputs TRBD2, but without DNA this stays unchecked. Germline V gene sequence: CDR1 SGHTA, CDR2 FQGTGA. There are 15 residues in the CDR3. The CDR3 region is CASSSGGALLETQYF.

The rearrangement links TRBV7-9 to TRBJ2-5. Germline CDR1 and CDR2: SEHNR and FQNEAQ (reference sequence). This CDR3 is 14 amino acids long. CDR3 loop: CASSLQAVQETQYF.

This sequence joins TRBV6-6 and TRBJ2-2. The germline V gene has CDR1 MNHNY and CDR2 SVGAGI (reference sequence). This CDR3 has 13 residues. The CDR3 spells CASSYLNTGELFF.

This chain joins TRBV28 and TRBJ2-1. The CDR3 loop spans 11 amino acids. Looked up from germline, CDR1 is MDHEN and CDR2 is SYDVKM. CDR3 sequence reads: CASTFGNEQFF.

The chain joins TRBV20-1 to TRBJ1-2; TCRdb gives TRBD1 as the D gene, but with no DNA this cannot be confirmed. Germline-derived CDR1 and CDR2 are DFQATT and SNEGSKA (reference sequence). The CDR3 has 17 amino acids. The CDR3 sequence is CSAFPSQVEAVDYGYTF.

CDR3: CASSFRGGEQFF. This sequence joins TRBV27 and TRBJ2-1; the TCRdb D gene call, TRBD1, has no DNA to confirm it. The V gene's germline CDR1 is MNHEY and CDR2 SMNVEV (reference sequence). The CDR3 extends over 12 amino acids.

The CDR3 here is CATSRVRGGETQYF. This rearrangement joins TRBV15 to TRBJ2-5; TCRdb picks TRBD1, but there is no DNA to check that call. There are 14 residues in the CDR3. Germline assignment: CDR1 LNHNV and CDR2 YYDKDF (reference sequence).

The CDR3 is CSAAFRLAGGYEQYF. The chain has TRBV29-1 and TRBJ2-7; TCRdb calls TRBD2, which cannot be checked without DNA. There are 15 residues in the CDR3. Per germline, CDR1 SQVTM and CDR2 ANQGSEA.

The chain joins TRBV7-3 to TRBJ2-1; checking the TCRdb D call of TRBD2 is not possible without DNA. Germline values: CDR1 SGHTA, CDR2 FQGTGA. CDR3 length equals 15 residues. The CDR3 reads CASSELASWYNEQFF.

The chain joins TRBV7-9 to TRBJ1-2; the TCRdb call, TRBD1, lacks DNA for checking. The CDR3 extends over 15 amino acids. CDR1 is SEHNR and CDR2 is FQNEAQ in the germline V gene (reference sequence). The CDR3 sequence: CASSRGQQANYGYTF.